What follows are 26 T cell receptor beta chains derived from one specimen sequenced in a study of cytomegalovirus exposure and HLA in healthy donors. PCR primers comprised 60 Vbeta and 13 Jbeta primers. The data were produced by immunoSEQ multiplex PCR, yet TCRdb's version contains in-frame clones alone and is incomplete. The table has about 100,000 clones, about 80% seen once. Sequencing was performed on PBMCs. Receptors originate from a young man in good health and CMV-seronegative.

The V call is TRBV5-1, the J call TRBJ2-3; D perhaps matches TRBD2 (5 bases). This CDR3 is built from 16 residues. Trimming removed 4 bases at V and 2 bases at J, with 17 bases between. Germline CDR1 reads SGHRS; CDR2 reads YFSETQ. This chain's CDR3 is CASSVNSGGYTDTQYF. The DNA for the CDR3 is TGCGCCAGCAGCGTAAACAGCGGAGGATACACAGATACGCAGTATTTT.

The CDR3 DNA follows: TGTGCCATCAGTGAGCCGACAGGGTACGACACTGAAGCTTTCTTT. The encoded protein is CAISEPTGYDTEAFF. The chain uses TRBV10-3 and TRBJ1-1; TRBD1 aligns across 7 bases. This CDR3 has 15 amino acids. The ends lost 2 bases at V and 3 bases at J; junction bases unmatched: 6. CDR1 is ENHRY and CDR2 is SYGVKD in the germline V gene.

The CDR3 reads CASSLSTGTGGPLGYGYTF. CDR3 coding DNA: TGTGCCAGCAGTTTATCAACAGGGACAGGAGGCCCCCTGGGCTATGGCTACACCTTC. This sequence joins TRBV28 and TRBJ1-2; 8 bases align to TRBD1. The CDR3 contains 19 residues. Trimming took 1 base from V and 4 from J; bases not matched to a gene: 17. Germline lookup yields CDR1 MDHEN and CDR2 SYDVKM.

This clone was counted only a few times. The chain links TRBV7-8 to TRBJ1-4; D uncertain. Germline V CDR1 and CDR2: SGHVS, FQNEAQ. V lost 6 bases to trimming and J lost 4 bases, with 9 bases between them. This CDR3 is 13 amino acids long. CDR3 in DNA: TGTGCCAGCAGAGCACAGAATAATGAAAAACTGTTTTTT. Its protein is CASRAQNNEKLFF.

The chain combines TRBV15 with TRBJ1-4, with TRBD1 as a possible D gene (5 bases). This CDR3 spans 14 amino acids. The V gene's germline CDR1 is LNHNV and CDR2 YYDKDF (reference sequence). V shed 1 base and J shed 8 bases, with 11 bases lying between them. Written as DNA, the CDR3 is TGTGCCACCAGCAGAGGCAGGGCAGGCGAAAAACTGTTTTTT. Amino acid sequence: CATSRGRAGEKLFF.

The rearrangement uses TRBV7-9 and TRBJ1-2; D unresolved. CDR1 is SEHNR, CDR2 FQNEAQ, per germline (reference sequence). There are 12 residues in the CDR3. The V end lost 1 base, the J end lost 12 bases, and 12 bases lay between the germline ends. The CDR3 here is CASSLDGRSNTF. For the CDR3, the DNA is TGTGCCAGCAGCTTAGACGGGAGGAGTAACACCTTC.

J is TRBJ1-2 and V is TRBV7-2; D gene ambiguous. Germline V lookup: CDR1 SGHTA, CDR2 FQGNSA. This CDR3 has 13 residues. The ends were cut back, 5 bases at V and 5 bases at J, with 12 bases in the middle. The CDR3 nucleotides read TGTGCCAGCAGCCCCTCGGGAGTGTATGGCTACACCTTC. Amino acid sequence: CASSPSGVYGYTF. The full variable domain, in which reference TRBV7-2 and TRBJ1-2 provide the parts outside the CDR3, is GAGVSQSPSNKVTEKGKDVELRCDPISGHTALYWYRQSLGQGLEFLIYFQGNSAPDKSGLPSDRFSAERTGGSVSTLTIQRTQQEDSAVYLCASSPSGVYGYTFGSGTRLTVV.

This clone occurred once. The chain couples TRBV7-3 to TRBJ2-1; TRBD2 agrees at 11 bases. The CDR3 is made up of 15 amino acids. Germline CDR1 reads SGHTA; CDR2 reads FQGTGA. Trimming removed 1 base from V and 6 bases from J; junction bases left unmatched: 2. The DNA for the CDR3 is TGTGCCAGCAGCTTAATACTAGCGGGAGTCAATGAGCAGTTCTTC. Protein: CASSLILAGVNEQFF.

This chain uses TRBV7-9 with TRBJ2-5; 10 bases fit TRBD1. With V trimmed by 4 bases and J by 4 bases, 9 bases remained unmatched. Germline CDR1 is SEHNR and CDR2 is FQNEAQ (reference sequence). The CDR3 totals 16 residues. The CDR3 sequence: CASSSGGTGASETQYF. CDR3 coding DNA: TGTGCCAGCAGCTCGGGCGGGACAGGGGCGTCAGAGACCCAGTACTTC.

This clone was seen more than once but under ten times. The chain has TRBV13 and TRBJ1-2; 7 positions agree with TRBD1. The CDR3 contains 15 residues. Trimming cost V 1 base and J 4 bases; bases outside gene matches: 6. Germline CDR1 PRHDT, CDR2 FYEKMQ (reference sequence). The CDR3 DNA reads TGTGCCAGCAGCTTAGACAGGGGAAGGGGCTATGGCTACACCTTC. It codes for CASSLDRGRGYGYTF. The whole variable domain, remainder taken from reference TRBV13 and TRBJ1-2, is AAGVIQSPRHLIKEKRETATLKCYPIPRHDTVYWYQQGPGQDPQFLISFYEKMQSDKGSIPDRFSAQQFSDYHSELNMSSLELGDSALYFCASSLDRGRGYGYTFGSGTRLTVV.

The chain combines TRBV10-1 with TRBJ2-5, with D maybe TRBD2 (6 bases). Deletions cut 0 bases from V and 2 bases from J, with 7 bases between. Germline CDR1 is WNHNN and CDR2 is SYGVQD (reference sequence). CDR3 size: 14 residues. CDR3 protein: CASSESRGQETQYF. CDR3 DNA: TGCGCCAGCAGTGAGTCTCGGGGGCAAGAGACCCAGTACTTC.

This chain links TRBV19 with TRBJ2-3; 9 positions agree with TRBD2. The CDR3 consists of 16 residues. The V gene's germline CDR1 is LNHDA and CDR2 SQIVND (reference sequence). V was pared by 0 bases and J by 5 bases, with 6 bases of the junction left unmatched. CDR3 amino acids: CASSIEGGGALDTQYF. CDR3 nucleotides: TGTGCCAGTAGTATAGAGGGCGGGGGGGCCTTAGATACGCAGTATTTT.

The V and J genes are TRBV28 and TRBJ2-3; no clear D gene. V lost 3 bases and J lost 6, with 10 bases in between. Germline-derived CDR1 and CDR2 are MDHEN and SYDVKM. The CDR3 is 13 residues long. The CDR3 region is CASSLGAPDTQYF. The CDR3 DNA reads as TGTGCCAGCAGTTTGGGCGCCCCGGATACGCAGTATTTT.

V gene TRBV5-1 combines with J gene TRBJ2-1, with no clear D. Trimming removed 4 bases at V and 10 bases at J, with 3 bases between. CDR1 SGHRS and CDR2 YFSETQ come from the germline V gene. The CDR3 runs to 9 residues. CDR3 nucleotides: TGCGCCAGCAGCCCGGAGCAGTTCTTC. Amino acids: CASSPEQFF.

This clone was detected only once. The J gene is TRBJ2-2, the V gene TRBV19; D perhaps matches TRBD1 (5 bases). This CDR3 region has 15 residues. Germline assignment: CDR1 LNHDA and CDR2 SQIVND (reference sequence). V was clipped by 4 bases and J by 6 bases, with 15 bases between them. CDR3 residues: CASSTTREGAGELFF. In nucleotides, the CDR3 is TGTGCCAGTAGTACGACCAGGGAAGGCGCCGGGGAGCTGTTTTTT.

V and J are TRBV15 and TRBJ2-4; possibly TRBD1 for D (5 bases). V dropped 0 bases and J dropped 13 bases, with 13 bases sitting between them. The CDR3 has 13 amino acids. Germline CDR1 LNHNV, CDR2 YYDKDF (reference sequence). In DNA form, the CDR3 reads TGTGCCACCAGCAGAGAATGGCAGGGTTTACAGTACTTC. Translating it yields CATSREWQGLQYF.

The rearrangement links TRBV6-5 to TRBJ1-2, with D possibly being TRBD1 (5 bases). The CDR3 is 15 residues long. Looked up from germline, CDR1 is MNHEY and CDR2 is SVGAGI. V shed 2 bases and J shed 8 bases, with 18 bases lying between them. Here the CDR3 reads CASSYQTGTARGYTF. In nucleotides, the CDR3 is TGTGCCAGCAGTTACCAAACCGGGACTGCGCGAGGCTACACCTTC.

V and J are TRBV9 and TRBJ1-6; D not resolved. CDR1 and CDR2 from the germline V gene are SGDLS and YYNGEE. The CDR3 sequence is 15 residues long. Trimming took 0 bases from V and 9 from J, leaving 13 bases between them. The CDR3 is CASSVASTNGSPLHF. DNA for the CDR3: TGTGCCAGCAGCGTAGCTTCGACTAATGGTTCACCCCTCCACTTT.

The gene calls are TRBV6-5 and TRBJ1-6; 7 bases are a match to TRBD1. There are 15 residues in the CDR3. Germline-derived CDR1 and CDR2 are MNHEY and SVGAGI. V shed 0 bases, J shed 9 bases, and the junction held 5 bases outside the gene matches. The chain's CDR3 is CASSYSTGTVSPLHF. CDR3 nucleotide sequence: TGTGCCAGCAGTTACTCGACGGGGACAGTTTCACCCCTCCACTTT.

The V and J genes are TRBV28 and TRBJ2-3; 11 positions agree with TRBD2. CDR1 is MDHEN and CDR2 is SYDVKM in the germline V gene. The CDR3 contains 18 residues. The ends lost 6 bases at V and 0 bases at J; junction bases unmatched: 11. The CDR3 spells CASRKIAGGPGSTDTQYF. CDR3 DNA: TGTGCCAGCAGGAAAATAGCGGGGGGGCCCGGAAGCACAGATACGCAGTATTTT.

The chain carries TRBV30 and TRBJ1-4, with D possibly matching TRBD1 (6 bases). Trimming left V 4 bases short and J 4 bases short, with 16 bases between. Germline V gene data show CDR1 as GTSNPN and CDR2 as SVGIG (reference sequence). This CDR3 comprises 15 residues. CDR3 amino acids: CAWTIGGARNEKLFF. DNA for the CDR3: TGTGCCTGGACCATTGGGGGCGCCCGTAATGAAAAACTGTTTTTT.

This clone was picked up one time. The chain couples TRBV5-4 to TRBJ2-5; 15 nucleotides agree with TRBD2. The J call may be incorrect, as the DNA end agrees better with TRBJ2-7. There are 14 residues in the CDR3. CDR1 SGHNT and CDR2 YYREEE come from the germline V gene (reference sequence). Written as DNA, the CDR3 is TGTGCCAGCAGCTGGGGACTAGCGGGAGGCGAGCAGTACTTC. Protein product: CASSWGLAGGEQYF.

This clone appeared once. The gene calls are TRBV5-1 and TRBJ2-7; D perhaps matches TRBD1 (5 bases). The length of the CDR3 is 14 residues. V shed 7 bases and J shed 2 bases, with 16 bases lying between them. CDR1 SGHRS and CDR2 YFSETQ come from the germline V gene. This CDR3 is CASRLEQGPYEQYF. The CDR3 DNA follows: TGCGCCAGCCGCCTGGAGCAGGGCCCCTACGAGCAGTACTTC. The variable domain in full, completed from reference TRBV5-1 and TRBJ2-7, reads KAGVTQTPRYLIKTRGQQVTLSCSPISGHRSVSWYQQTPGQGLQFLFEYFSETQRNKGNFPGRFSGRQFSNSRSEMNVSTLELGDSALYLCASRLEQGPYEQYFGPGTRLTVT.

The chain recombines TRBV30 with TRBJ2-7; D perhaps matches TRBD2 (7 bases). The CDR3 extends over 16 amino acids. Per germline, CDR1 GTSNPN and CDR2 SVGIG (reference sequence). V was shortened by 0 bases and J by 2 bases, with 17 bases between the two germline ends. CDR3 residues: CAWSVQGSGKTYEQYF. DNA of the CDR3: TGTGCCTGGAGTGTACAGGGAAGCGGGAAGACCTACGAGCAGTACTTC.

The chain links TRBV6-5 to TRBJ2-5; 9 nucleotides match TRBD1. The ends lost 4 bases at V and 6 bases at J; junction bases unmatched: 9. The length of the CDR3 is 15 residues. The germline V gene encodes CDR1 MNHEY and CDR2 SVGAGI. The DNA for the CDR3 is TGTGCCAGCAGTTCCCTAATCGGGACAGGGAAGACCCAGTACTTC. Protein product: CASSSLIGTGKTQYF.

V usage is TRBV5-4 and J usage is TRBJ1-3; possibly TRBD1 for D (5 bases). The germline gives CDR1 SGHNT, CDR2 YYREEE (reference sequence). Trimming cost V 3 bases and J 2 bases, with 6 bases left between them. This CDR3 has 13 amino acids. The CDR3 region has the DNA TGTGCCAGCAGCTCGGGGGCTGGAAACACCATATATTTT. This codes for CASSSGAGNTIYF. The whole variable domain, remainder taken from reference TRBV5-4 and TRBJ1-3, is ETGVTQSPTHLIKTRGQQVTLRCSSQSGHNTVSWYQQALGQGPQFIFQYYREEENGRGNFPPRFSGLQFPNYSSELNVNALELDDSALYLCASSSGAGNTIYFGEGSWLTVV.